The present entry profiles one T cell receptor (beta chain) with its context. Its cognate antigen is unknown. This entry belongs to a study of neoadjuvant nivolumab and ipilimumab in lung cancer. For the study at large: Patients got nivolumab 3 mg/kg on days 1, 15 and 29; combination added ipilimumab 1 mg/kg day 1. Broader study findings: TCR richness and clonality were higher in tumors than adjacent uninvolved lung. TCR sequencing covered a small number of samples.

Generated by immunoSEQ multiplex PCR, the TCRdb table keeps only in-frame clones and is missing some. The sample lists about 10,000 clones, approximately 77% occurring once. This CDR3 contains 15 residues. The germline V gene encodes CDR1 SGHTS and CDR2 YDEGEE. Losses at the gene ends were 2 bases for V and 10 bases for J; bases not matched to a gene: 10. This TCR came from an adult with non-small cell lung cancer. Some clones in this sample may be carry-over from other donors' samples. V is TRBV5-8 and J is TRBJ2-5; 11 nucleotides match TRBD2. The sequenced sample was tumor tissue, obtained after neoadjuvant nivolumab, alone or with ipilimumab, at or shortly before surgery. In DNA, the CDR3 is TGTGCCAGCAGCTTATCCGGGACTAGCGGACAGGGCCAGTACTTC. Translating it yields CASSLSGTSGQGQYF.